This entry concerns a single T cell receptor beta chain. Its specificity is unknown. These data belong to a study of T cell responses to AZD1222 COVID-19 vaccine. Study conclusions and caveats: CD4 TCRs linked to vaccination spanned spike, dominating at 160-218 and 743-854. Spike-specific TCR breadth and depth both grew after two AZD1222 doses. Donors were largely white British and mainly female; clonal diversity was possibly underestimated. At baseline, seropositivity was found in only a handful of AZD1222 recipients.

Measured with immunoSEQ multiplex PCR; TCRdb has only the in-frame clones, and not every one. This repertoire shows fewer than 200,000 clones, around 90% found once; its top ten account for more than 25%. The CDR3 is made up of 12 amino acids. V lost 8 bases to trimming and J lost 5 bases; unmatched junction nucleotides: 2. Germline assignment: CDR1 MNHNS and CDR2 SASEGT. The chain recombines TRBV6-1 with TRBJ1-4; 7 bases are shared with TRBD1. This receptor was obtained from an adult who received the AZD1222 COVID-19 vaccine. Here the sequenced sample was peripheral blood, taken 28 days after the second AZD1222 dose. DNA for the CDR3: TGTGCCAGCCTGGACAGGAATGAAAAACTGTTTTTT. Amino acid sequence: CASLDRNEKLFF.